Below are 24 T cell receptor beta chains sequenced from a single sample in a study of cytomegalovirus exposure and HLA in healthy donors. The PCR used 60 Vbeta and 13 Jbeta primers. This table comes from immunoSEQ multiplex PCR, and its TCRdb copy is limited to in-frame clones, with some not included. This table has some 60,000 clones, more than 70% appearing once. The sequencing sample was made of PBMCs. The receptors stem from a male donor in good health and CMV-seronegative.

Points on this clone: This clone may be a read error of a much larger clone one base away. The chain is built from TRBV4-3 and TRBJ1-5, with D uncertain. The CDR3 runs to 15 residues. CDR1 and CDR2 (germline): LGHNA, YSLEER. V lost 4 bases and J 3 bases, leaving 13 bases between the germline ends. CDR3 sequence (DNA): TGCGCCAGCAGCCCCCTATGGAGCCCCAATCAGCCCCAGCATTTT. Translated: CASSPLWSPNQPQHF.

This clone was seen once. The gene calls are TRBV2 and TRBJ2-3, with TRBD2 identical over 10 bases. The CDR3 length is 15 residues. J gave up 5 bases and V 9 bases, and 11 bases lay outside the gene matches. Germline lookup yields CDR1 SNHLY and CDR2 FYNNEI. The CDR3 DNA follows: TGTGCCAGTAAAGCGGGGGGGCCATTGAGAGATACGCAGTATTTT. This encodes CASKAGGPLRDTQYF. The full variable domain, its missing parts supplied by reference TRBV2 and TRBJ2-3, is EPEVTQTPSHQVTQMGQEVILRCVPISNHLYFYWYRQILGQKVEFLVSFYNNEISEKSEIFDDQFSVERPDGSNFTLKIRSTKLEDSAMYFCASKAGGPLRDTQYFGPGTRLTVL.

J is TRBJ1-2 and V is TRBV5-5; the match to TRBD1 covers 9 bases. In germline, CDR1 is SGHKS, CDR2 YYEKEE (reference sequence). V dropped 4 bases and J dropped 4; count of bases not matched to a gene: 8. The CDR3 has 15 residues. The CDR3 loop reads CASSQGQGIAYGYTF. For the CDR3, the DNA is TGTGCCAGCAGCCAGGGACAGGGAATCGCCTATGGCTACACCTTC.

The chain recombines TRBV6-1 with TRBJ1-1; D remains ambiguous. The V end lost 1 base, the J end lost 4 bases, and 13 bases lay between the germline ends. CDR3 length: 15 amino acids. From germline, CDR1 is MNHNS and CDR2 SASEGT. In nucleotides, the CDR3 is TGTGCCAGCAGTGAAGTTGGCAGTTTTGGCACTGAAGCTTTCTTT. This encodes CASSEVGSFGTEAFF.

The rearrangement joins TRBV28 to TRBJ1-5; 10 bases match TRBD1. The V gene's germline CDR1 is MDHEN and CDR2 SYDVKM. V lost 3 bases and J lost 7; bases outside the gene matches: 6. The CDR3 contains 15 residues. The CDR3 DNA follows: TGTGCCAGCAGTTTGAGGGGACAGGGGATACAGCCCCAGCATTTT. Amino acid sequence: CASSLRGQGIQPQHF. Looking up the rest from reference TRBV28 and TRBJ1-5 gives the full variable domain: DVKVTQSSRYLVKRTGEKVFLECVQDMDHENMFWYRQDPGLGLRLIYFSYDVKMKEKGDIPEGYSVSREKKERFSLILESASTNQTSMYLCASSLRGQGIQPQHFGDGTRLSIL.

The V and J genes are TRBV5-1 and TRBJ2-7; 7 bases fit TRBD1. The V segment lost 4 bases and the J segment 2 bases; nucleotides outside the gene matches: 9. The CDR3 has 15 residues. The germline CDR1 and CDR2 sequences are SGHRS and YFSETQ. CDR3 amino acids: CASSKGQTSTYEQYF. The CDR3 DNA sequence: TGCGCCAGCAGCAAGGGACAGACTTCTACCTACGAGCAGTACTTC.

V is TRBV30 and J is TRBJ2-3; possible D gene TRBD2, 6 bases. Germline CDR1 GTSNPN, CDR2 SVGIG (reference sequence). This CDR3 has 16 amino acids. With 5 bases removed from V and 1 base from J, the gap between germline ends came to 19 bases. CDR3: CAWGPGASVRTDTQYF. The DNA of the CDR3 is TGTGCCTGGGGCCCTGGGGCTAGCGTACGCACAGATACGCAGTATTTT.

The chain employs TRBV11-2 and TRBJ1-1; 8 bases match TRBD1. Trimming cost V 5 bases and J 0 bases; bases outside gene matches: 8. The CDR3 is made up of 16 amino acids. Germline loops: CDR1 SGHAT, CDR2 FQNNGV. This CDR3 is CASSPGQGGMNTEAFF. In DNA, the CDR3 is TGTGCCAGCAGCCCCGGACAGGGCGGGATGAACACTGAAGCTTTCTTT.

The J gene is TRBJ2-7, the V gene TRBV13; tentatively, D is TRBD1 (5 bases). V lost 6 bases and J lost 3, with 12 bases in between. CDR1 is PRHDT and CDR2 is FYEKMQ in the germline V gene (reference sequence). This CDR3 is built from 13 residues. CDR3 sequence reads: CASSGRVNYEQYF. The CDR3 DNA follows: TGTGCCAGCAGTGGCAGGGTTAACTACGAGCAGTACTTC.

This sequence joins TRBV2 and TRBJ2-3, with TRBD2 identical over 12 bases. The CDR3 contains 15 residues. With V trimmed by 8 bases and J by 0 bases, 3 bases remained unmatched. Germline loops: CDR1 SNHLY, CDR2 FYNNEI. CDR3 sequence: CASWLAGGSTDTQYF. The CDR3 DNA is TGTGCCAGCTGGCTAGCGGGGGGGAGCACAGATACGCAGTATTTT.

CDR3 nucleotides: TGTGCCAGCAGCTTCTCAGGGAATCAAGGCTACACCTTC. This sequence encodes CASSFSGNQGYTF. V gene TRBV11-2 combines with J gene TRBJ1-2; weak D call: TRBD1 (5 bases). In germline, CDR1 is SGHAT, CDR2 FQNNGV. Trimming pared 3 bases from V and 8 bases from J, leaving 13 bases between. The CDR3 spans 13 residues. Filled out from reference TRBV11-2 and TRBJ1-2, the complete variable domain reads EAGVAQSPRYKIIEKRQSVAFWCNPISGHATLYWYQQILGQGPKLLIQFQNNGVVDDSQLPKDRFSAERLKGVDSTLKIQPAKLEDSAVYLCASSFSGNQGYTFGSGTRLTVV.

The sample holds a few counts of this clone. This sequence joins TRBV25-1 and TRBJ2-2; 15 positions match TRBD2. The CDR3 is made up of 17 amino acids. Trimming removed 7 bases from V and 1 base from J; junction bases left unmatched: 4. CDR1 is MGHDK and CDR2 is SYGVNS in the germline V gene. CDR3 sequence (DNA): TGTGCCAGCACAGGACTAGCGGGGGGGCGGAACACCGGGGAGCTGTTTTTT. Translation: CASTGLAGGRNTGELFF.

CDR3 loop: CASRAGQLNTEAFF. CDR3 DNA sequence: TGTGCCAGCAGGGCCGGACAGTTGAACACTGAAGCTTTCTTT. This chain joins TRBV6-6 and TRBJ1-1; D perhaps matches TRBD1 (6 bases). This CDR3 is 14 amino acids long. Trimming removed 6 bases at V and 0 bases at J, with 11 bases between. Germline V gives CDR1 MNHNY, CDR2 SVGAGI (reference sequence).

This rearrangement joins TRBV7-6 to TRBJ1-4, with D tentatively TRBD1 (5 bases). CDR3 length: 15 residues. V was shortened by 6 bases and J by 6 bases, with 17 bases between the two germline ends. Germline CDR1 is SGHVS and CDR2 is FNYEAQ. DNA for the CDR3: TGTGCCAGCAGATCCTCGGCCCAGGGTCATGAAAAACTGTTTTTT. Encoded protein: CASRSSAQGHEKLFF.

The chain carries TRBV7-2 and TRBJ2-6, with 11 bases fitting TRBD1. Germline V gene sequence: CDR1 SGHTA, CDR2 FQGNSA. This CDR3 region has 17 residues. V trimming: 5 bases; J trimming: 0 bases; junction bases outside the gene matches: 3. CDR3 bases: TGTGCCAGCAGCCCCGGACAGGGGGCCTCTGGGGCCAACGTCCTGACTTTC. As protein: CASSPGQGASGANVLTF. Full variable domain (remainder filled in from reference TRBV7-2 and TRBJ2-6): GAGVSQSPSNKVTEKGKDVELRCDPISGHTALYWYRQSLGQGLEFLIYFQGNSAPDKSGLPSDRFSAERTGGSVSTLTIQRTQQEDSAVYLCASSPGQGASGANVLTFGAGSRLTVL.

The V and J genes are TRBV6-5 and TRBJ1-1; 10 bases agree with TRBD1. J lost 3 bases, V lost 6 bases, and 1 base had no gene match. The CDR3 spans 13 residues. CDR1 is MNHEY and CDR2 is SVGAGI in the germline V gene. This CDR3 reads CASSGQGDTEAFF. CDR3 DNA sequence: TGTGCCAGCAGCGGACAGGGGGACACTGAAGCTTTCTTT.

In its sample, this clone was seen a few times. Written as DNA, the CDR3 is TGTGCCAGCAGCCCAATCAGGGGGGAGACTTACACCGGGGAGCTGTTTTTT. As protein: CASSPIRGETYTGELFF. The V and J genes are TRBV7-3 and TRBJ2-2, with D possibly being TRBD1 (7 bases). The CDR3 extends over 17 amino acids. Deletions cut 5 bases from V and 3 bases from J, with 19 bases between. Germline V gene sequence: CDR1 SGHTA, CDR2 FQGTGA.

This chain links TRBV27 with TRBJ1-1, with D possibly matching TRBD1 (6 bases). V was trimmed by 3 bases and J by 4 bases, leaving 18 bases between them. The CDR3 is made up of 16 amino acids. CDR1 and CDR2 (germline): MNHEY, SMNVEV (reference sequence). The CDR3 nucleotides are TGTGCCAGCAGTTTCGAATCAGCGAGGGGGGGCACTGAAGCTTTCTTT. This encodes CASSFESARGGTEAFF.

The gene calls are TRBV7-3 and TRBJ1-6; 9 bases align to TRBD1. The CDR3 loop spans 19 amino acids. Germline V lookup: CDR1 SGHTA, CDR2 FQGTGA. The J segment lost 7 bases and the V segment lost 5 bases, leaving 18 bases of the junction unmatched. CDR3 amino acids: CASSPRISFRDRVNSPLHF. CDR3 bases: TGTGCCAGCAGCCCACGTATTAGTTTTAGGGACAGGGTAAATTCACCCCTCCACTTT.

The chain is built from TRBV4-3 and TRBJ2-5; D is possibly TRBD1 (6 bases). The germline V and J ends were trimmed by 3 bases and 5 bases, with 13 bases remaining between them. CDR3 length: 14 amino acids. Per germline, CDR1 LGHNA and CDR2 YSLEER. The CDR3 protein is CASSQGTPPETQYF. The DNA of the CDR3 is TGCGCCAGCAGCCAGGGGACACCGCCTGAGACCCAGTACTTC.

V usage is TRBV2 and J usage is TRBJ1-6; tentative D call: TRBD1 (6 bases). Germline V CDR1 and CDR2: SNHLY, FYNNEI. Trimming removed 6 bases at V and 9 bases at J, with 12 bases between. This CDR3 is built from 13 residues. CDR3 sequence reads: CASRPTGTSPLHF. The CDR3 region has the DNA TGTGCCAGCAGGCCTACAGGGACTTCACCCCTCCACTTT.

The chain is built from TRBV13 and TRBJ1-3; D might be TRBD1 (6 bases). The CDR3 has 17 residues. Germline lookup yields CDR1 PRHDT and CDR2 FYEKMQ (reference sequence). The V gene lost 4 bases and the J gene lost 3 bases, with 19 bases spanning the gap. This chain's CDR3 is CASSSTWGGRFGNTIYF. The CDR3 DNA sequence: TGTGCCAGCAGCTCCACCTGGGGGGGGCGGTTTGGAAACACCATATATTTT.

V usage is TRBV18 and J usage is TRBJ1-3, with 9 bases fitting TRBD1. Germline lookup yields CDR1 KGHSH and CDR2 LQKENI. The CDR3 is 17 residues long. V dropped 3 bases and J dropped 2; count of bases not matched to a gene: 8. The CDR3 coding sequence is TGTGCCAGCTCACCCACCGCGGGACAGGGACCTGGAAACACCATATATTTT. Translation: CASSPTAGQGPGNTIYF.

This chain connects TRBV9 to TRBJ1-1, with 7 positions matching TRBD1. The germline CDR1 and CDR2 sequences are SGDLS and YYNGEE. This CDR3 region has 14 residues. The J segment lost 4 bases and the V segment lost 4 bases, leaving 7 bases of the junction unmatched. The CDR3 DNA is TGTGCCAGCAGCTTCACGACAGGGCGCACTGAAGCTTTCTTT. Translation: CASSFTTGRTEAFF.